The present TCR beta chain was sequenced within a study of cytomegalovirus exposure and HLA in healthy donors. General study findings and limits: After further analysis at a later stage, 16,951 TCR beta sequences were associated with HLA alleles at 0.05 false discovery rate. HLA restriction was apparent for most CMV-associated TCR beta chains in a later analysis. There were fewer than 200 TCR beta chains listed as cytomegalovirus-associated.

As regards this clone: What it recognizes is unknown.

The PCR was carried out with 60 Vbeta primers and 13 Jbeta primers. Some clones are missing from TCRdb's copy, which holds only in-frame ones; the method was immunoSEQ multiplex PCR. The sample yields 110,000 to 150,000 clones, roughly four fifths seen once. CDR3 length equals 14 residues. Germline assignment: CDR1 KGHSH and CDR2 LQKENI. V was clipped by 6 bases and J by 2 bases; unmatched bases: 3. The rearrangement joins TRBV18 to TRBJ1-4, with 7 bases matching TRBD1. Specimen: PBMCs. The TCR sequence derives from a man aged 18 to 30 in good health and CMV-seropositive. Here the CDR3 reads CASSLGQTNEKLFF. The CDR3 DNA is TGTGCCAGCTCGCTGGGACAGACTAATGAAAAACTGTTTTTT.